This is a list of T cell receptor beta chains from one sample in a study of vaccination and CD4 T cells after COVID-19. These receptors are not linked to any known antigen. TCRdb passed the PCR reads through MiXCR, listing each CDR3 protein once. The sample lists 23,000 or so distinct CDR3 sequences; about 31% were seen once. Sample: CD4+ T cells from blood, cultured in vitro, taken about 7 months after SARS-CoV-2 vaccination. The receptors originated from a human donor who had recovered from COVID-19. Both conserved end residues are part of each CDR3. A D gene is named only where the DNA matches it firmly. Clone size is shown for a subset of rows, as once, few, many or a class of expanded clone.

CDR3 length	clone size	V gene	J gene	D gene	CDR3 DNA	CDR3 protein
16	.	TRBV5-1	TRBJ2-5	.	TGCGCCAGCAGCTTGGTCCGGACGGCTGGGCAAGAGACCCAGTACTTC	CASSLVRTAGQETQYF
13	.	TRBV20-1	TRBJ1-2	TRBD1	TGCAGTGCCGGACAGGGGCCAGGGTATGGCTACACCTTC	CSAGQGPGYGYTF
14	.	TRBV6-1	TRBJ2-1	.	TGTGCCAGCAGTGTGCCTAGGGGACTCAATGAGCAGTTCTTC	CASSVPRGLNEQFF
15	.	TRBV30	TRBJ2-7	TRBD1	TGTGCCTGGAAAAGGGGACAGGGGGTGACCTACGAGCAGTACTTC	CAWKRGQGVTYEQYF
13	few	TRBV6-4	TRBJ2-5	.	TGTGCCAGCAGTGTGGGACCCCTGGAGACCCAGTACTTC	CASSVGPLETQYF
13	.	TRBV6-1	TRBJ2-1	.	TGTGCCGTACTTCCCTACGGTAGTCCTGAGCAGTTCTTC	CAVLPYGSPEQFF
14	.	TRBV6-1	TRBJ2-5	TRBD2	TGTGCCAGCGTTTTCCTAGCGGACGTTGGGACCCAGTACTTC	CASVFLADVGTQYF
13	medium-sized	TRBV7-3	TRBJ2-3	.	TGTGCCAGCAGCTTACTTAGCGCAGATACGCAGTATTTT	CASSLLSADTQYF
14	.	TRBV10-3	TRBJ1-3	TRBD1	TGTGCCACCCTACAGGGGGCGGGAGGAAACACCATATATTTT	CATLQGAGGNTIYF
11	few	TRBV7-9	TRBJ2-1	.	TGTGCCAGCAGCTTAAAGTTAAAGCAGTTCTTC	CASSLKLKQFF
15	.	TRBV7-9	TRBJ2-7	.	TGTGCCAGCAGCTTTTCATCTTTCGGAGGGTTCGAGCAGTACTTC	CASSFSSFGGFEQYF
16	once	TRBV6-1	TRBJ2-1	TRBD2	TGTGCCAGCACACTGCTGGCGGGACTAGCGGCGAATGAGCAGTTCTTC	CASTLLAGLAANEQFF
14	medium-sized	TRBV4-2	TRBJ1-6	TRBD1	TGTGCCAGCAGCCAAGGGACAGGGAGGTCACCCCTCCACTTT	CASSQGTGRSPLHF
15	.	TRBV19	TRBJ2-7	.	TGTGCCAGTAGCCTATTTGGGAGTACCCATTACGAGCAGTGCTTC	CASSLFGSTHYEQCF
12	.	TRBV21-1	TRBJ2-5	.	TGTGCCAGCAGCAAAGGCCGGGACACCCAGTACTTC	CASSKGRDTQYF
13	.	TRBV4-1	TRBJ2-1	.	TGCGCCAGCAGCCAAGATCAGGGATTTGAGCAGTTCTTC	CASSQDQGFEQFF
18	few	TRBV28	TRBJ2-5	.	TGTGCCAGCAGTCCGACAGGCTATGGGATCTCGGGACAAGAGACCCAGTACTTC	CASSPTGYGISGQETQYF
15	medium-sized	TRBV6-1	TRBJ2-7	TRBD1	TGTGCCAGCAGTGAAACCCCAGGGGACAGGTACGAGCAGTACTTC	CASSETPGDRYEQYF
13	few	TRBV7-2	TRBJ1-5	.	TGTGCCAGTGCGTTCGGGCGAGATCAGCCCCAGCATTTT	CASAFGRDQPQHF
14	.	TRBV6-4	TRBJ1-2	.	TGTGCCAGCAAAGGACAGCATCTTAACTATGGCTACACCTTC	CASKGQHLNYGYTF
16	.	TRBV5-4	TRBJ2-2	TRBD2	TGTGCCAGCAGCCCTACGGGGGCTAGCGGGACCGGGGAGCTGTTTTTT	CASSPTGASGTGELFF
11	once	TRBV12-3/TRBV12-4	TRBJ2-4	.	TGTGCCAGCAGTTTAGGGACAAGGAGCTACTTC	CASSLGTRSYF